The 27 T cell receptor beta chains below all came from one sample that was sequenced in a study of cytomegalovirus exposure and HLA in healthy donors. PCR amplification relied on 60 Vbeta primers (plus 13 Jbeta primers). The protocol was immunoSEQ multiplex PCR, while the TCRdb copy is restricted to in-frame clones and leaves out a portion. The sample has roughly 100,000 clones, 76% seen once. The sequencing input was PBMCs. All receptors derive from a woman aged 18-30 years in good health and CMV-seropositive.

The gene calls are TRBV2 and TRBJ2-4; 8 bases fit TRBD2. The ends lost 6 bases at V and 8 bases at J; junction bases unmatched: 6. The CDR3 is 13 residues long. In germline, CDR1 is SNHLY, CDR2 FYNNEI. CDR3 nucleotides: TGTGCCAGCAGCCGGGAGGGCATGGACATTCAGTACTTC. It specifies CASSREGMDIQYF.

This clone showed up just once. The chain has TRBV10-3 and TRBJ2-1; 13 nucleotides align to TRBD2. V shed 0 bases and J 7 bases; nucleotides not matched to a gene: 9. The CDR3 has 18 amino acids. Per germline, CDR1 ENHRY and CDR2 SYGVKD. Here the CDR3 DNA reads TGTGCCATCAGTGAGTCGATAGGCCGGACTAGCGGGAGTAATGAGCAGTTCTTC. Translating it yields CAISESIGRTSGSNEQFF.

The chain carries TRBV5-1 and TRBJ2-7; D gene unclear. Between the trimmed V and J ends, which lost 4 bases and 3 bases, there was a span of 5 bases. CDR1 is SGHRS, CDR2 YFSETQ, per germline. This CDR3 contains 11 residues. CDR3 sequence (DNA): TGCGCCAGCAGCCTAAACTACGAGCAGTACTTC. Encoded protein: CASSLNYEQYF.

The chain has TRBV30 and TRBJ2-7, with 11 bases matching TRBD2. The V gene's germline CDR1 is GTSNPN and CDR2 SVGIG (reference sequence). The CDR3 runs to 12 residues. J was trimmed by 4 bases and V by 4 bases; bases with no gene match: 0. The CDR3 sequence: CAWTSGGYEQYF. In nucleotides, the CDR3 is TGTGCCTGGACTAGCGGGGGGTACGAGCAGTACTTC.

The J gene is TRBJ2-5, the V gene TRBV6-5, with no clear D. Trimming took off 10 bases at V and 7 bases at J, with 16 bases between the two ends. Germline assignment: CDR1 MNHEY and CDR2 SVGAGI. CDR3 length: 12 amino acids. Here the CDR3 reads CATLAPSRTQYF. The CDR3 DNA is TGTGCCACCCTGGCCCCTAGTCGGACCCAGTACTTC.

The V and J genes are TRBV30 and TRBJ2-2, with TRBD2 matching 7 bases. The CDR3 totals 18 residues. Germline V lookup: CDR1 GTSNPN, CDR2 SVGIG (reference sequence). J lost 1 base, V lost 5 bases, and 16 bases had no gene match. The CDR3: CAWDGSGKIRGNTGELFF. The DNA of the CDR3 is TGTGCCTGGGATGGGAGCGGGAAAATAAGGGGGAACACCGGGGAGCTGTTTTTT.

The chain is built from TRBV28 and TRBJ1-1; 7 bases align to TRBD1. V shed 6 bases, J shed 6 bases, and the junction held 10 bases outside the gene matches. Germline V gene data show CDR1 as MDHEN and CDR2 as SYDVKM. The CDR3 extends over 14 amino acids. The CDR3: CASRTGTDNAEAFF. The CDR3 DNA is TGTGCCAGCAGAACCGGGACAGACAACGCTGAAGCTTTCTTT.

CDR3 loop: CSVELRAHEQYF. In nucleotides, the CDR3 is TGCAGCGTTGAGCTCAGGGCCCACGAGCAGTACTTC. This rearrangement joins TRBV29-1 to TRBJ2-7; maybe TRBD1 (5 bases). The CDR3 is 12 amino acids. The germline V gene has CDR1 SQVTM and CDR2 ANQGSEA. V lost 3 bases and J lost 5, with 11 bases in between.

Note on this clone: Likely a read error: the CDR3 ends without its conserved phenylalanine or tryptophan. Because the CDR3's place on the DNA is in doubt, the DNA is left out and the CDR3 is given as listed by TCRdb. The V call is TRBV6-4, the J call TRBJ1-2; the D call TRBD1 from the table was never checked on the DNA. Per the germline V gene, CDR1 is MRHNA and CDR2 is SNTAGT. A total of 14 residues make up the CDR3, ends included. The CDR3 loop reads CASSEDTGGSGYTV.

The rearrangement joins TRBV5-1 to TRBJ2-7, with 7 bases that match TRBD2. Germline CDR1 SGHRS, CDR2 YFSETQ. This CDR3 region has 16 residues. V trimming: 0 bases; J trimming: 0 bases; junction bases outside the gene matches: 6. The CDR3 nucleotides read TGCGCCAGCAGCTTGGGAGGCGGGGGACCCTCCTACGAGCAGTACTTC. Protein product: CASSLGGGGPSYEQYF.

The chain has TRBV6-6 and TRBJ1-1; maybe TRBD1 (6 bases). The V end lost 4 bases, the J end lost 1 base, and 16 bases lay between the germline ends. Germline-derived CDR1 and CDR2 are MNHNY and SVGAGI (reference sequence). The CDR3 has 16 amino acids. CDR3 nucleotides: TGTGCCAGCAGTTTTTTGACAGGAGGCGGGAACACTGAAGCTTTCTTT. It is translated as CASSFLTGGGNTEAFF.

V and J are TRBV6-5 and TRBJ2-1; 7 bases are a match to TRBD1. V was pared by 8 bases and J by 6 bases, with 4 bases of the junction left unmatched. In germline, CDR1 is MNHEY, CDR2 SVGAGI. The CDR3 runs to 12 residues. The CDR3 is CASGTGVNEQFF. DNA for the CDR3: TGTGCCAGCGGCACAGGGGTCAATGAGCAGTTCTTC.

The CDR3 region is CASSPLAGDSGELFF. CDR3 DNA: TGTGCCAGCAGCCCGCTAGCGGGAGATTCCGGGGAGCTGTTTTTT. V is TRBV28 and J is TRBJ2-2; 10 nucleotides line up with TRBD2. This CDR3 contains 15 residues. V was clipped by 6 bases and J by 6 bases; unmatched bases: 7. Germline CDR1 MDHEN, CDR2 SYDVKM.

The chain carries TRBV7-8 and TRBJ2-1, with D maybe TRBD2 (7 bases). Germline V CDR1 and CDR2: SGHVS, FQNEAQ. Deletions cut 1 base from V and 4 bases from J, with 14 bases between. CDR3 length: 16 residues. The CDR3 nucleotides read TGTGCCAGCAGCTTAGGGGGGGCGGGGGCTTACAATGAGCAGTTCTTC. Protein sequence: CASSLGGAGAYNEQFF.

The chain uses TRBV6-1 and TRBJ2-7, with D possibly matching TRBD2 (7 bases). The CDR3 has 12 amino acids. V lost 6 bases and J 7 bases, leaving 13 bases between the germline ends. Germline loops: CDR1 MNHNS, CDR2 SASEGT. For the CDR3, the DNA is TGTGCCAGCAGCCCGGAGGGGGGGGAGCAGTACTTC. Translation gives CASSPEGGEQYF.

V usage is TRBV2 and J usage is TRBJ2-1, with 12 bases lining up with TRBD2. Unmatched junction bases numbered 19, after V lost 1 base and J lost 0 bases. Germline assignment: CDR1 SNHLY and CDR2 FYNNEI. This CDR3 has 23 residues. The CDR3 reads CASSEGYLAGGNRPRSSYNEQFF. The CDR3 DNA follows: TGTGCCAGCAGTGAAGGTTATCTAGCGGGAGGGAACCGCCCCAGGAGCTCCTACAATGAGCAGTTCTTC. Full variable domain (missing parts from reference TRBV2 and TRBJ2-1): EPEVTQTPSHQVTQMGQEVILRCVPISNHLYFYWYRQILGQKVEFLVSFYNNEISEKSEIFDDQFSVERPDGSNFTLKIRSTKLEDSAMYFCASSEGYLAGGNRPRSSYNEQFFGPGTRLTVL.

The chain carries TRBV7-8 and TRBJ2-7, with TRBD2 matching over 11 bases. V lost 5 bases to trimming and J lost 5 bases; unmatched junction nucleotides: 8. This CDR3 is built from 15 residues. Germline values: CDR1 SGHVS, CDR2 FQNEAQ. The CDR3 nucleotides read TGTGCCAGCAGCCCACTAGCGGGAGACGGGAACGAGCAGTACTTC. Its protein is CASSPLAGDGNEQYF.

DNA of the CDR3: TGCGCCAGCAGCGGGGGCGCGCTGAACTACGAGCAGTACTTC. Encoded protein: CASSGGALNYEQYF. The gene calls are TRBV5-1 and TRBJ2-5, with a tentative D call TRBD1 (6 bases). The end of the DNA fits TRBJ2-7 better, so the J call may be wrong. The V gene's germline CDR1 is SGHRS and CDR2 YFSETQ. The CDR3 has 14 amino acids.

The gene calls are TRBV30 and TRBJ2-3; 13 positions match TRBD2. After removal of 3 bases from V and 4 bases from J, the junction contained 1 base not matched to a gene. CDR1 is GTSNPN and CDR2 is SVGIG in the germline V gene (reference sequence). CDR3 length: 14 amino acids. CDR3 nucleotide sequence: TGTGCCTGGAGACTAGCGGGAGGGCCAGATACGCAGTATTTT. Its translation: CAWRLAGGPDTQYF.

CDR3 DNA: TGTGCCAGCAGCTTAGCGTCTAGCGGGAGCTACGAGCAGTACTTC. It encodes CASSLASSGSYEQYF. The gene calls are TRBV7-2 and TRBJ2-7; 10 bases map to TRBD2. V trimming: 0 bases; J trimming: 3 bases; junction bases outside the gene matches: 2. CDR1 is SGHTA and CDR2 is FQGNSA in the germline V gene. The CDR3 runs 15 residues.

This chain links TRBV28 with TRBJ1-2; D uncertain. V was trimmed by 1 base and J by 7 bases, leaving 16 bases between them. The germline V gene encodes CDR1 MDHEN and CDR2 SYDVKM. The CDR3 sequence is 15 residues long. CDR3 in amino acids: CASSLSYSGGSGYTF. The CDR3 DNA reads as TGTGCCAGCAGTTTATCCTACTCGGGAGGCTCTGGCTACACCTTC.

There are a few counts of this clone. The genes are TRBV6-1 and TRBJ1-2; tentatively, D is TRBD1 (6 bases). In germline, CDR1 is MNHNS, CDR2 SASEGT. The germline V and J ends were trimmed by 6 bases and 7 bases, with 12 bases remaining between them. This CDR3 region has 12 residues. The CDR3 spells CASREQGSGYTF. Here the CDR3 DNA reads TGTGCCAGCAGGGAACAGGGTTCTGGCTACACCTTC.

The chain links TRBV10-2 to TRBJ1-2; D not certain. Germline lookup yields CDR1 WSHSY and CDR2 SAAADI. The CDR3 is 12 residues long. The V end was cut by 9 bases, the J end by 2 bases, with 10 bases between. This CDR3 reads CASGSRNYGYTF. CDR3 coding DNA: TGCGCCAGTGGGAGCCGAAACTATGGCTACACCTTC.

The chain has TRBV28 and TRBJ1-2, with D unresolved. Trimming pared 3 bases from V and 3 bases from J, leaving 8 bases between. The CDR3 loop spans 13 amino acids. From germline, CDR1 is MDHEN and CDR2 SYDVKM. The CDR3 DNA sequence: TGTGCCAGCAGTTTGTCAACACACTATGGCTACACCTTC. It codes for CASSLSTHYGYTF.

The chain uses TRBV28 and TRBJ2-7; TRBD1 matches 11 bases. Germline CDR1 and CDR2: MDHEN and SYDVKM. Trimming cost V 6 bases and J 2 bases; bases outside gene matches: 6. This CDR3 contains 15 residues. CDR3 sequence reads: CASSLGGQGAYEQYF. CDR3 DNA sequence: TGTGCCAGCAGCTTAGGGGGACAGGGGGCCTACGAGCAGTACTTC.

This chain connects TRBV6-1 to TRBJ2-3; TRBD2 aligns across 12 bases. This CDR3 contains 16 residues. Trimming at V came to 2 bases and at J to 2 bases, leaving 2 bases not matched to a gene. Per the germline V gene, CDR1 is MNHNS and CDR2 is SASEGT. The CDR3: CASSERLAGDTDTQYF. In nucleotides, the CDR3 is TGTGCCAGCAGTGAACGACTAGCGGGGGACACAGATACGCAGTATTTT.

The table lists this clone with a count of one. This sequence joins TRBV14 and TRBJ2-1, with TRBD2 matching over 8 bases. CDR1 SGHDN and CDR2 FVKESK come from the germline V gene. After removal of 8 bases from V and 4 bases from J, the junction contained 16 bases not matched to a gene. The CDR3 contains 17 residues. The CDR3 DNA reads as TGTGCCAGCCGGCCGACGGGAGGGGGAGTGTTTTACAATGAGCAGTTCTTC. This translates into CASRPTGGGVFYNEQFF.